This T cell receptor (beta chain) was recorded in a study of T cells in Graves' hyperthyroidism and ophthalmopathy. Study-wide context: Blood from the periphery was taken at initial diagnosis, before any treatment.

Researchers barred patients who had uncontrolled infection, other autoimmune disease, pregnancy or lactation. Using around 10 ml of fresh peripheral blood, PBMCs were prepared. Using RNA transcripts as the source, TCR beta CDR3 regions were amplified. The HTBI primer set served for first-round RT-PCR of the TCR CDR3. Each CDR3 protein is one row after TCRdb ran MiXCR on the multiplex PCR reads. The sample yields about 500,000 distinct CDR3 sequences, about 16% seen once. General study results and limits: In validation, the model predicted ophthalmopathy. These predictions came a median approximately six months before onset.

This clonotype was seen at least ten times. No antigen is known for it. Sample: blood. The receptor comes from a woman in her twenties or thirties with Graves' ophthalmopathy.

The CDR3 region has the DNA TGTGCCAGCAGTCAGGGACGTTACCTTGAAGCTTTCTTT. Translated, it gives CASSQGRYLEAFF. The J gene is TRBJ1-1, the V gene TRBV6-1, with D possibly being TRBD1 (5 bases). The ends were cut back, 5 bases at V and 7 bases at J, with 14 bases in the middle. Germline V gene data show CDR1 as MNHNS and CDR2 as SASEGT. This CDR3 has 13 residues.